The T cell receptor (beta chain) described here comes from a study of beta chain features in type 1 diabetes. Study details: Summed over all samples, the examined sorted cells came to 95 million to 120 million.

Study results and limitations: Across patients, naive, central memory and Treg TCRB repertoires exhibited apparently greater similarity than was observed across healthy donors. For Type 1 diabetes patients, all four CD4+ subsets carried TCRB CDR3s that were moderately but significantly shorter.

About this clone itself: Its antigen is not known.

Expressed TCRB transcripts got sequenced, as all isolated RNA was reverse transcribed. The repertoire was sequenced with immunoSEQ multiplex PCR; TCRdb's copy has only in-frame clones and lacks some. The sample includes around 160,000 clones, roughly 9% seen only once; the top ten take under 0.85%. The TCR was taken from a young woman with type 1 diabetes. Sequences were obtained from central memory CD4+ T cells from blood.

The CDR3 nucleotides are TGCGCCAGCAGCGCCGGGACTAGCGGACCCTACGAGCAGTACTTC. Protein product: CASSAGTSGPYEQYF. The chain is built from TRBV5-1 and TRBJ2-7, with 11 bases aligning to TRBD2. Unmatched junction bases numbered 5, after V lost 4 bases and J lost 2 bases. The CDR3 runs to 15 residues. Germline V gene lookup returns CDR1 SGHRS and CDR2 YFSETQ.